This TCR beta chain comes out of a study of blood T cell repertoires in COVID-19. In the original workflow: Amplification of reference gene primers provided the estimated nucleated cell counts. Clones were read by immunoSEQ multiplex PCR, and TCRdb kept only the in-frame ones, dropping some. Clone size and the V and J calls come from that table; the DNA yielded D and trimming. The data hold roughly 140,000 clones, with about 80% observed a single time. This CDR3 is built from 15 residues. Trimming shortened V by 3 bases and J by 0 bases, and 9 bases separated the two germline ends. The germline V gene encodes CDR1 SGHTA and CDR2 FQGNSA.

The clonotype was recovered from a man in his 70s with acute or convalescent COVID-19. Source material: peripheral blood. The chain employs TRBV7-2 and TRBJ1-3; D is possibly TRBD1 (5 bases). The CDR3 loop reads CASSFHQGSGNTIYF. The CDR3 nucleotides read TGTGCCAGCAGCTTTCACCAGGGCTCTGGAAACACCATATATTTT.